Given below is one T cell receptor beta chain in context. This may arise from a read error, as a much more abundant clone is one base away. This entry belongs to a study of shared clonotypes between healthy human individuals. Germline V gene lookup returns CDR1 SGHTA and CDR2 FQGTGA. CDR3 length: 13 residues. Trimming took off 2 bases at V and 5 bases at J, with 7 bases between the two ends. Some clones are missing from TCRdb's copy, which holds only in-frame ones; the method was immunoSEQ multiplex PCR. The sample holds over 700,000 clones; 72% are singletons and the top ten take 1.8%. The rearrangement links TRBV7-3 to TRBJ2-1, with D perhaps matching TRBD2 (5 bases). Sequenced: memory CD4+ T cells sorted from blood. Subset of the sample: CD45RA-negative fraction. The clonotype comes from a woman in her thirties in good health. In DNA form, the CDR3 reads TGTGCCAGCAGCTTAGAGACTAACAATGAGCAGTTCTTC. It codes for CASSLETNNEQFF.